The subject of this entry is one T cell receptor (beta chain). The CDR3 has 14 amino acids. Germline CDR1 reads MNHEY; CDR2 reads SMNVEV (reference sequence). Trimming cost V 3 bases and J 1 base, with 9 bases left between them. This sample stems from a study of blood T cell repertoires in COVID-19. Profiling relied on immunoSEQ multiplex PCR, and the TCRdb table lists in-frame clones only, not all of them. The data hold tens of thousands of clones, with approximately 86% observed a single time. The origin of this receptor is a human donor in a cohort sampled during active COVID-19. The chain combines TRBV27 with TRBJ1-1, with D possibly matching TRBD1 (6 bases). The sample taken for sequencing was peripheral blood. The CDR3 DNA sequence: TGTGCCAGCAGTTTGAGGGACACGAACACTGAAGCTTTCTTT. Translating it yields CASSLRDTNTEAFF.